The clone carrying this T cell receptor (beta chain) was detected only once. CDR1 is LNHDA and CDR2 is SQIVND in the germline V gene (reference sequence). The CDR3 covers 16 residues. Trimming removed 0 bases at V and 3 bases at J, with 14 bases between. This specimen comes from a study of blood T cell repertoires in COVID-19. The protocol was immunoSEQ multiplex PCR, while the TCRdb copy is restricted to in-frame clones and leaves out a portion. The data contain approximately 210,000 clones, about 86% of them singletons. The chain has TRBV19 and TRBJ1-1; D is uncertain. The sequenced sample was peripheral blood. The clonotype comes from a man in his late teens or twenties with active or convalescent COVID-19. Here the CDR3 reads CASSIERDYRDTEAFF. DNA of the CDR3: TGTGCCAGTAGTATAGAACGGGATTACCGGGACACTGAAGCTTTCTTT.